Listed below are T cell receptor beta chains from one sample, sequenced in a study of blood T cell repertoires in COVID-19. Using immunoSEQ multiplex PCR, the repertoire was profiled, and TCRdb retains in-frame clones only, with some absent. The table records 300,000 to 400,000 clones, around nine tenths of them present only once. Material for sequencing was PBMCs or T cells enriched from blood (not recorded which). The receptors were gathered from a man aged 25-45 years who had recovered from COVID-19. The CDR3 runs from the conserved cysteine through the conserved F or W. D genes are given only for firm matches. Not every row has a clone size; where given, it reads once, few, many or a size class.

DNA: TGCGCCTGCGGGTGGCCCAATGAGCAGTTCTTC; CDR3: CACGWPNEQFF; J: TRBJ2-1; D: -; V: TRBV23-1; size: once
DNA: TGTGCCAGCAGTGGTCCAGGACAGGGTCTCTCCTACGAGCAGTACTTC; CDR3: CASSGPGQGLSYEQYF; J: TRBJ2-7; D: TRBD1; V: TRBV6-1; size: -
DNA: TGTGCCAGCAGCTTAGCCCGTGGGACAGGTACCTACGAGCAGTACTTC; CDR3: CASSLARGTGTYEQYF; J: TRBJ2-7; D: TRBD1; V: TRBV7-6; size: -
DNA: TGTGCCATCTACAGGTTTAGAGGAGAAAAACTGTTTTTT; CDR3: CAIYRFRGEKLFF; J: TRBJ1-4; D: -; V: TRBV6-5; size: -
DNA: TGCAGCGTGATTGCCCAGGGGCAGAACATTCAGTACTTC; CDR3: CSVIAQGQNIQYF; J: TRBJ2-4; D: -; V: TRBV29-1; size: -
DNA: TGCGCCAGCAGCCTCGGACTAGCGAACACCGGGGAGCTGTTTTTT; CDR3: CASSLGLANTGELFF; J: TRBJ2-2; D: TRBD2; V: TRBV10-1; size: -
DNA: TGTGCCAGCAGCTCTGGACCGGGGGGGGAGACCCAGTACTTC; CDR3: CASSSGPGGETQYF; J: TRBJ2-5; D: TRBD2; V: TRBV5-6; size: once
DNA: TGCAGTGCTAGTATCACTAGCGGGGGGGTATACAATGAGCAGTTCTTC; CDR3: CSASITSGGVYNEQFF; J: TRBJ2-1; D: TRBD2; V: TRBV20-1; size: few
DNA: TGCGCCAGCAGCTTCGGGGGGACCGATGGCTACACCTTC; CDR3: CASSFGGTDGYTF; J: TRBJ1-2; D: -; V: TRBV5-1; size: -
DNA: TGTGCCAGCAGTTTGATAAGGGCGGGGCAGCCCCAGCATTTT; CDR3: CASSLIRAGQPQHF; J: TRBJ1-5; D: -; V: TRBV28; size: -
DNA: TGTGCCAGTAGTGTGACAGGGGGCGCGTCTGGCTACACCTTC; CDR3: CASSVTGGASGYTF; J: TRBJ1-2; D: TRBD1; V: TRBV19; size: -
DNA: TGTGCCAGCAGCCAAGATGGGGGCGGTGGTCTCCCCCTCCACTTT; CDR3: CASSQDGGGGLPLHF; J: TRBJ1-6; D: -; V: TRBV3-1/TRBV3-2; size: -
DNA: TGTGCCAGCAGCCAAGATTCAGGGACAGGACTCACAGATACGCAGTATTTT; CDR3: CASSQDSGTGLTDTQYF; J: TRBJ2-3; D: TRBD1; V: TRBV3-1/TRBV3-2; size: once
DNA: TGTGCCACCAGTGATTTACCCTCGGGGCAGCCCCAGCATTTT; CDR3: CATSDLPSGQPQHF; J: TRBJ1-5; D: -; V: TRBV24-1; size: -
DNA: TGTGCCAGCAGTCCGTCTTCCTATGGCTACACCTTC; CDR3: CASSPSSYGYTF; J: TRBJ1-2; D: -; V: TRBV6-5; size: -
DNA: TGCGCCAGCAGCTCAACAGGTAGTTCAGGTGATGGCTACACCTTC; CDR3: CASSSTGSSGDGYTF; J: TRBJ1-2; D: -; V: TRBV5-1; size: -
DNA: TGTGCCAGCAGGGAAAACAGGTTTCCCTCTGGAAACACCATATATTTT; CDR3: CASRENRFPSGNTIYF; J: TRBJ1-3; D: -; V: TRBV28; size: -
DNA: TGCGCCAGCAGCTTGGAGGGCAGGGGCCCAAGCTCTGGAAACACCATATATTTT; CDR3: CASSLEGRGPSSGNTIYF; J: TRBJ1-3; D: -; V: TRBV5-1; size: -
DNA: TGTGCCAGCAGTGTTTTCACGGTCGCGGAAGCTTTCTTT; CDR3: CASSVFTVAEAFF; J: TRBJ1-1; D: -; V: TRBV2; size: once
DNA: TGTGCCAGCAGCTGGAGGGGGCTTAACACTGAAGCTTTCTTT; CDR3: CASSWRGLNTEAFF; J: TRBJ1-1; D: TRBD1; V: TRBV3-1/TRBV3-2; size: -
DNA: TGTGCCAGTAGTATAGTGGCAGGAGGTAATGAAAAACTGTTTTTT; CDR3: CASSIVAGGNEKLFF; J: TRBJ1-4; D: -; V: TRBV19; size: -
DNA: TGTGCCAGTGTAACCGGGACAGGGGGCCCAGTCACCTTC; CDR3: CASVTGTGGPVTF; J: TRBJ1-2; D: TRBD1; V: TRBV28; size: once
DNA: TGTGCCAGCCAATCAACTCGACAGGGAACGAACACTGAAGCTTTCTTT; CDR3: CASQSTRQGTNTEAFF; J: TRBJ1-1; D: TRBD1; V: TRBV28; size: -
DNA: TGTGCCAGCACGCCACTGGACAGGTTCTACGAGCAGTACTTC; CDR3: CASTPLDRFYEQYF; J: TRBJ2-7; D: TRBD1; V: TRBV27; size: -
DNA: TGTGCCGCGGGGGGGACATCCGGAGGAAACACCATATATTTT; CDR3: CAAGGTSGGNTIYF; J: TRBJ1-3; D: -; V: TRBV6-5; size: -
DNA: TGTGCCAGCAATCTACCGGGACAGGGGATAAGTGGCTACACCTTC; CDR3: CASNLPGQGISGYTF; J: TRBJ1-2; D: TRBD1; V: TRBV28; size: -
DNA: TGTGCCAGCAGTGCTGGCTCTGGCGAGCAGTACTTC; CDR3: CASSAGSGEQYF; J: TRBJ2-7; D: -; V: TRBV5-6; size: -
DNA: TGTGCCAGCAGTTACTATCTCTGGAGTGAGCAGTTCTTC; CDR3: CASSYYLWSEQFF; J: TRBJ2-1; D: -; V: TRBV6-5; size: -
DNA: TGTGCCAGCAGGCAAACAGCAACCGGGGAGCTGTTTTTT; CDR3: CASRQTATGELFF; J: TRBJ2-2; D: -; V: TRBV27; size: -
DNA: TGTGCCAGCAGTTTGAGAGGGTCTGAGACCCAGTACTTC; CDR3: CASSLRGSETQYF; J: TRBJ2-5; D: -; V: TRBV28; size: -
DNA: TGTGCCAGCAGCCAAGACCCTAGCGGGGGCATCTACCAAGAGACCCAGTACTTC; CDR3: CASSQDPSGGIYQETQYF; J: TRBJ2-5; D: TRBD2; V: TRBV3-1/TRBV3-2; size: -
DNA: TGTGCCAGCTCACCAGCTCGGTACACCGGGGAGCTGTTTTTT; CDR3: CASSPARYTGELFF; J: TRBJ2-2; D: -; V: TRBV18; size: -
DNA: TGTGCCAGCAGTTTACTTACAGGGAACACTGAAGCTTTCTTT; CDR3: CASSLLTGNTEAFF; J: TRBJ1-1; D: -; V: TRBV28; size: -
DNA: TGTGCCAGCAGCTTAGGGCTGGTGTCTTACACTGAAGCTTTCTTT; CDR3: CASSLGLVSYTEAFF; J: TRBJ1-1; D: -; V: TRBV7-2; size: -
DNA: TGTGCCAGCAGTTTACCCGGGACAGCCTACGAGCAGTACTTC; CDR3: CASSLPGTAYEQYF; J: TRBJ2-7; D: TRBD1; V: TRBV28; size: -
DNA: TGTGCCAGCAGAGGGGGTCGGGTCCACGAGCAGTACTTC; CDR3: CASRGGRVHEQYF; J: TRBJ2-7; D: -; V: TRBV2; size: once
DNA: TGCAGCGCCATGGGGGGACAGGTCCTTGGCTACACCTTC; CDR3: CSAMGGQVLGYTF; J: TRBJ1-2; D: TRBD1; V: TRBV29-1; size: -
DNA: TGCGCCAGCAGGGACAGTTCAACTGAAGCTTTCTTT; CDR3: CASRDSSTEAFF; J: TRBJ1-1; D: -; V: TRBV10-2; size: few
DNA: TGCGCCAGCAGCCAATTAGGGGACAGGGAACCCATTCCGGACTACAATGAGCAGTTCTTC; CDR3: CASSQLGDREPIPDYNEQFF; J: TRBJ2-1; D: TRBD1; V: TRBV4-1; size: -
DNA: TGTGCCAGCAGCTTAGTTGGCGGGTCCGGAAACACCATATATTTT; CDR3: CASSLVGGSGNTIYF; J: TRBJ1-3; D: -; V: TRBV7-2; size: -
DNA: TGTGCCAGCAGCAAACAAACGGGGTACACCGGGGAGCTGTTTTTT; CDR3: CASSKQTGYTGELFF; J: TRBJ2-2; D: -; V: TRBV9; size: -
DNA: TGTGCCAGCAGCGTAGTAGACAGGGGCGCCTATGGCTACACCTTC; CDR3: CASSVVDRGAYGYTF; J: TRBJ1-2; D: TRBD1; V: TRBV9; size: -